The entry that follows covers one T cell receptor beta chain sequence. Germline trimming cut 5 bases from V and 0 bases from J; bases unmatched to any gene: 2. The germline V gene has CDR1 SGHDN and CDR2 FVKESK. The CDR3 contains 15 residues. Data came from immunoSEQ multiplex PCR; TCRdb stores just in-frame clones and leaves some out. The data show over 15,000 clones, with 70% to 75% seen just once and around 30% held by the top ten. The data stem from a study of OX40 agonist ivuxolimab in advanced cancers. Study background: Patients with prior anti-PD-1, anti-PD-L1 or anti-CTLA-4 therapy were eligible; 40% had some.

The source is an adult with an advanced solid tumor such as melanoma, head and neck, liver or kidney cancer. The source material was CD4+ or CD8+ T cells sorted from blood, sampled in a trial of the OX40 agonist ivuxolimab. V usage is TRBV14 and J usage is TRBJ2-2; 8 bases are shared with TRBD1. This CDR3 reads CASSSGQANTGELFF. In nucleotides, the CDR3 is TGTGCCAGCAGCTCGGGACAGGCGAACACCGGGGAGCTGTTTTTT.